The source of this T cell receptor (beta chain) is a study of human T cells and chemical hapten exposure (dated by TCRdb to about 2021). Broadly, across the study: Libraries were pooled for sequencing, and per-sample TCR yields varied mainly because of small differences in library volumes within the pool. Peripheral blood TCR repertoire changes were tracked in vivo in alopecia patients during primary and secondary sensitization to the hapten diphenylcyclopropenone (DPC). Each blood RNA sample was used to sequence both TCR alpha and TCR beta chains. Findings and caveats that apply to the study as a whole: DPC sensitization did not change the number of TCRs with a frequency above 1 in 1000, and there was no evidence of changes in global repertoire structure. After repeated subsampling, changes were observed in the strength of the expansion versus patch-test correlation and in the threshold at which the correlation became significant.

Receptor amplification or capture employed RACE. The sample was run on a NextSeq 500. During library preparation, unique molecular identifiers were attached to individual cDNA molecules so that TCRs could be counted in a quantitative, reproducible way. The study's processing was this. The median number of TCRs per sample was over 95,000, ranging from roughly 23,224 to 690,600. The Decombinator software suite was used to annotate V, J and CDR3 in the TCR reads. Every sample was subsampled to the same number of TCRs (28,000) for the PS versus PT1 abundance plots. TCRs were defined as expanded if absent before sensitization and observed at least eight times at the 2-week time point. TCRdb's own reprocessing of the public reads used fastp at Q25 and MiXCR and kept productive beta chains. Each record represents a unique CDR3 protein, reported with the most common genes and DNA among its rows. These V and J calls originate from TCRdb's pipeline instead of the authors' own analysis. The sample yields about 45,000 distinct CDR3 sequences; around 4.5% were counted once. Around 5.8% of the sample rests with the top ten.

The CDR3 numbers 15 residues from cysteine through phenylalanine. The CDR3 DNA has 45 bases and is translated from base 1. From a lookup of the germline V gene, CDR1 and CDR2 are KGHDR and SFDVKD. V lost 4 bases and J lost 3 bases; the stretch between them is 12 bases long. As to this clonotype: Its antigen has not been determined. No per-base quality is available; no much larger clone lies one base away.

The time point label corresponds to: healthy volunteer bleed at 2 weeks. Total RNA was extracted from unfractionated whole blood that had been collected in Tempus Blood RNA tubes. Four or five healthy volunteers served as TCR sequencing controls and were bled at day 0, 2 weeks and 6 weeks. Sample: whole blood. The sequence was obtained from a human donor in good health. Some clones in this sample may be carry-over from other donors' samples. The chain is made from TRBV24-1 and TRBJ2-1; TRBD2 could be the D gene, as 6 bases match. The CDR3 here reads CATSERGPLYNEQFF. Here is the DNA: TGTGCCACCAGTGAGCGGGGACCGCTCTACAATGAGCAGTTCTTC.